This T cell receptor beta chain was identified during a study of blood T cell repertoires in COVID-19 (dated by TCRdb to the early 2020s). About the study as a whole: Samples from collaborators originated in the United States, Italy and Spain and spanned both the acute and convalescent phases of COVID-19. The dataset comprised deeply sampled blood TCRbeta repertoires from subjects exposed to, actively infected with, or recovered from COVID-19. The material from the prospective study consisted of cDNA or gDNA derived from T cells, B-cell-depleted T cells, or PBMCs. A freely available public database, intended as a resource for researchers studying the immune response to SARS-CoV-2, is where the repertoires were released. The sample metadata nearly always contained a de-identified subject ID, COVID-19 status, age in years and sex. Where available, HLA class I and class II types were obtained from metadata supplied by the sample provider rather than from assay-based typing. The samples were drawn from the first 160 participants of the ongoing ImmuneRACE study and from under 1,500 subjects provided by 6 global collaborators.

Study-level results and caveats: The quantity of clinical and demographic metadata differed by source and by participant and was supplied without curation.

TCRbeta CDR3 regions were amplified from genomic DNA by means of the immunoSEQ Assay, a bias-controlled multiplex PCR. Regarding the original processing steps: The number of nucleated cells in each sample was estimated by amplification of reference gene primers within the assay. Sequence reads were collapsed and filtered to measure the absolute abundance of every unique TCRbeta CDR3 rearrangement. For each sample, productive Simpson clonality was calculated as the square root of Simpson's diversity index over productive rearrangements. The table comes from immuneACCESS by way of TCRdb, which keeps in-frame sequences with V and J called. Part of the clones is missing from these tables; in studies checked, under half for an unresolved V gene and the rest for unknown reasons. That table is the source of V, J and clone size, and D and trimming were worked out from the DNA. The sample table lists approximately 81,000 clones, approximately 89% of them with a count of one. The ten largest account for more than 10% of the sample.

Concerning this clone itself: Its antigen remains undetermined. There are no base qualities to consult, and no much larger clone falls within one base.

The V end loses 6 bases and the J end loses 0 bases, and a stretch of 24 bases separates them. Measured from the cysteine to the phenylalanine, the CDR3 is 19 residues long. Only the CDR3 DNA is retained, 57 bases long and in frame from the first base. CDR1 MNHEY and CDR2 SVGEGT were looked up in the germline V gene. The collaborating institutions used their own protocols to collect whole blood in K2EDTA tubes. Collaborator samples were shipped for TCRbeta analysis as frozen whole blood, isolated PBMCs, or DNA extracted from either sample type. The sample consisted of peripheral blood. The V gene is TRBV6-2 or TRBV6-3 and the J gene is TRBJ2-1; TRBD2 is a weak D gene call, 6 bases matching. The TCR originated in a man in his 70s with active or convalescent COVID-19. CDR3 loop: CASSSVGDGGYLSYNEQFF. The sequence in DNA is TGTGCCAGCAGCTCCGTCGGGGACGGGGGTTACCTCTCCTACAATGAGCAGTTCTTC.